One and the same sample provided the 28 T cell receptor beta chains below, sequenced in a study of cytomegalovirus exposure and HLA in healthy donors (dated by TCRdb to about 2017). The protocol used for the library was the immunoSEQ multiplex PCR assay. A mixture of 60 forward primers for TCR Vbeta segments and 13 reverse primers for TCR Jbeta segments was used in the multiplex PCR. TCRdb provides this immuneACCESS table in a form limited to in-frame rearrangements. Some clones are lacking; in checked studies, under half of them reflect an unresolved V gene, and why the rest are absent is not known. Present in this sample are about 190,000 clones, under 80% of which were seen just once. In total, the top ten clones hold about 4.8% of the sample. The sample was PBMCs. Receptors originate from a man aged 30 to 39 in good health and CMV-seropositive.

In the case of this clone: At one of its ends the junction is not consistent with the germline gene, which may arise from a read error. The gene calls are TRBV7-7 and TRBJ2-5; no firm D call. The CDR3 is 14 amino acids. The germline V gene encodes CDR1 SSHAT and CDR2 FNYEAQ (reference sequence). CDR3 nucleotides: TGTGCTAGCAGCTTAGCCGGTGAGGCGAAGACCCAGTACTTC. This sequence encodes CASSLAGEAKTQYF.

V and J are TRBV2 and TRBJ2-7; D remains ambiguous. This CDR3 has 12 residues. V was cut by 4 bases and J by 2 bases, with 6 bases left in between. The V gene's germline CDR1 is SNHLY and CDR2 FYNNEI. CDR3 coding DNA: TGTGCCAGCAGTGGGCCAACCTACGAGCAGTACTTC. Protein product: CASSGPTYEQYF.

The CDR3, as DNA: TGCGCCAGCAGCCGGACTAGCGGGAGCTCCTACAATGAGCAGTTCTTC. Protein: CASSRTSGSSYNEQFF. This chain links TRBV5-1 with TRBJ2-1, with 13 positions matching TRBD2. V shed 4 bases and J 0 bases; nucleotides not matched to a gene: 1. The CDR3 sequence is 16 residues long. Germline V lookup: CDR1 SGHRS, CDR2 YFSETQ.

The chain couples TRBV25-1 to TRBJ1-6; D gene uncertain. V was cut by 2 bases and J by 7 bases, with 15 bases left in between. This CDR3 is 16 amino acids long. The V gene's germline CDR1 is MGHDK and CDR2 SYGVNS. CDR3 protein: CASSEEGSLPNSPLHF. The CDR3 DNA sequence: TGTGCCAGCAGTGAAGAAGGGAGCTTACCCAATTCACCCCTCCACTTT.

The chain recombines TRBV25-1 with TRBJ1-2, with D uncertain. Between the trimmed V and J ends, which lost 1 base and 4 bases, there was a span of 7 bases. There are 13 residues in the CDR3. From germline, CDR1 is MGHDK and CDR2 SYGVNS. The CDR3 DNA sequence: TGTGCCAGCAGTGAATCGGGGATCTATGGCTACACCTTC. It is translated as CASSESGIYGYTF.

The CDR3 here is CASSWTQYTEAFF. DNA for the CDR3: TGTGCCAGCAGCTGGACACAGTACACTGAAGCTTTCTTT. The chain couples TRBV5-5 to TRBJ1-1; D is possibly TRBD1 (5 bases). Germline V lookup: CDR1 SGHKS, CDR2 YYEKEE (reference sequence). Trimming left V 3 bases short and J 3 bases short, with 9 bases between. The CDR3 covers 13 residues.

The chain has TRBV11-3 and TRBJ2-5; TRBD2 agrees at 7 bases. V lost 2 bases, J lost 2 bases, and 8 bases stayed unmatched. The CDR3 consists of 16 residues. Germline values: CDR1 SGHNT, CDR2 YENEEA. The CDR3 loop reads CASSLKVGGGQETQYF. Written as DNA, the CDR3 is TGTGCCAGCAGCTTAAAGGTCGGCGGGGGTCAAGAGACCCAGTACTTC.

The rearrangement links TRBV9 to TRBJ1-5; 9 nucleotides match TRBD1. This CDR3 has 15 residues. V lost 3 bases to trimming and J lost 5 bases; unmatched junction nucleotides: 6. Looked up from germline, CDR1 is SGDLS and CDR2 is YYNGEE. CDR3 DNA sequence: TGTGCCAGCAGCGCGGACAGGGGATGGGATCAGCCCCAGCATTTT. Its translation is CASSADRGWDQPQHF.

This clone was seen a handful of times. The DNA of the CDR3 is TGTGCCAGCCTTCTTTTTGGACCGGCTAGCGGGATGAACACCGGGGAGCTGTTTTTT. This gives the protein CASLLFGPASGMNTGELFF. The chain carries TRBV7-9 and TRBJ2-2, with 9 bases fitting TRBD2. Unmatched junction bases numbered 17, after V lost 8 bases and J lost 1 base. From germline, CDR1 is SEHNR and CDR2 FQNEAQ (reference sequence). This CDR3 has 19 amino acids.

The chain links TRBV5-1 to TRBJ1-2; D might be TRBD1 (6 bases). Germline-derived CDR1 and CDR2 are SGHRS and YFSETQ. The CDR3 is 14 residues long. The germline V and J ends were trimmed by 4 bases and 6 bases, with 16 bases remaining between them. CDR3: CASSRRGGANGYTF. DNA for the CDR3: TGCGCCAGCAGCCGCCGGGGGGGGGCTAATGGCTACACCTTC.

The rearrangement uses TRBV14 and TRBJ1-1; possible D gene TRBD1, 5 bases. Germline V CDR1 and CDR2: SGHDN, FVKESK. The V end was cut by 2 bases, the J end by 5 bases, with 9 bases between. This CDR3 has 13 residues. For the CDR3, the DNA is TGTGCCAGCAGCCAACAGGGTCCGACTGAAGCTTTCTTT. It encodes CASSQQGPTEAFF.

The chain is built from TRBV5-4 and TRBJ2-6, with 9 bases fitting TRBD1. The ends lost 7 bases at V and 2 bases at J; junction bases unmatched: 1. This CDR3 comprises 14 residues. CDR1 and CDR2 (germline): SGHNT, YYREEE (reference sequence). The CDR3: CASWDRAGANVLTF. The CDR3 nucleotides are TGTGCCAGCTGGGACAGGGCTGGGGCCAACGTCCTGACTTTC.

The J gene is TRBJ2-2, the V gene TRBV9, with a possible D match to TRBD2 (5 bases). The CDR3 runs to 15 residues. Looked up from germline, CDR1 is SGDLS and CDR2 is YYNGEE. With 0 bases removed from V and 8 bases from J, the gap between germline ends came to 14 bases. CDR3 sequence reads: CASSVGGGLRGELFF. The CDR3 coding sequence is TGTGCCAGCAGCGTAGGAGGAGGATTAAGGGGGGAGCTGTTTTTT.

A note on this clone: One end of the junction varies from germline; a read error may be responsible. The sample holds other DNA sequences that translate to the same CDR3. The chain links TRBV27 to TRBJ1-1, with 7 bases aligning to TRBD1. The germline V gene has CDR1 MNHEY and CDR2 SMNVEV (reference sequence). There are 16 residues in the CDR3. CDR3: CASSLSWGQMNTEAFF. In DNA, the CDR3 is TGTGCCAGCAGTTTATCATGGGGACAGATGAACACTGAAGCTTTTTTT.

The chain employs TRBV7-8 and TRBJ2-7; TRBD2 matches at 8 bases. Per the germline V gene, CDR1 is SGHVS and CDR2 is FQNEAQ. This CDR3 has 16 amino acids. Germline trimming cut 1 base from V and 4 bases from J; bases unmatched to any gene: 9. The CDR3 DNA follows: TGTGCCAGCAGCTTAGGGGTCGGAATAGCGGGATACGAGCAGTACTTC. It translates to CASSLGVGIAGYEQYF.

The chain combines TRBV5-1 with TRBJ2-3, with TRBD2 matching over 8 bases. The CDR3 extends over 16 amino acids. Germline V gene data show CDR1 as SGHRS and CDR2 as YFSETQ. The ends lost 0 bases at V and 2 bases at J; junction bases unmatched: 5. The DNA for the CDR3 is TGCGCCAGCAGCTTGGGGTTAGCGGGGACCACAGATACGCAGTATTTT. It specifies CASSLGLAGTTDTQYF.

The chain carries TRBV15 and TRBJ2-7; a possible D gene is TRBD2 (7 bases). The CDR3 is made up of 16 amino acids. V lost 0 bases and J lost 4, with 16 bases in between. Germline V lookup: CDR1 LNHNV, CDR2 YYDKDF (reference sequence). CDR3 sequence (DNA): TGTGCCACCAGCAGAGATGGCGGCGGGGGCTCTTACGAGCAGTACTTC. As protein: CATSRDGGGGSYEQYF.

The chain joins TRBV5-6 to TRBJ2-7; D perhaps matches TRBD2 (5 bases). This CDR3 is built from 12 residues. Trimming removed 2 bases from V and 3 bases from J, with 6 bases in between. Per the germline V gene, CDR1 is SGHDT and CDR2 is YYEEEE. This CDR3 reads CASSFAGYEQYF. The CDR3 DNA is TGTGCCAGCAGCTTCGCGGGCTACGAGCAGTACTTC. Full variable domain (remainder filled in from reference TRBV5-6 and TRBJ2-7): DAGVTQSPTHLIKTRGQQVTLRCSPKSGHDTVSWYQQALGQGPQFIFQYYEEEERQRGNFPDRFSGHQFPNYSSELNVNALLLGDSALYLCASSFAGYEQYFGPGTRLTVT.

The chain is built from TRBV20-1 and TRBJ1-2, with D unresolved. V shed 3 bases and J shed 2 bases, with 4 bases lying between them. Germline loops: CDR1 DFQATT, CDR2 SNEGSKA (reference sequence). The CDR3 contains 11 residues. The CDR3 sequence: CSARENYGYTF. CDR3 nucleotide sequence: TGCAGTGCTAGGGAGAACTATGGCTACACCTTC.

The chain links TRBV10-3 to TRBJ2-5; 11 bases are shared with TRBD1. This CDR3 spans 14 amino acids. Germline trimming cut 9 bases from V and 2 bases from J; bases unmatched to any gene: 5. Germline loops: CDR1 ENHRY, CDR2 SYGVKD. The CDR3 DNA reads as TGTGCCATAAAGGGGACAGGGGGGCAAGAGACCCAGTACTTC. It encodes CAIKGTGGQETQYF.

In its sample, this clone was seen a few times. The chain combines TRBV19 with TRBJ2-3, with D perhaps matching TRBD2 (6 bases). CDR3 length equals 14 residues. V shed 7 bases and J shed 8 bases, with 19 bases lying between them. From germline, CDR1 is LNHDA and CDR2 SQIVND (reference sequence). CDR3 residues: CASKTGGGASTQYF. CDR3 coding DNA: TGTGCCAGTAAGACCGGGGGTGGGGCCAGTACGCAGTATTTT.

The chain has TRBV7-3 and TRBJ2-1; tentative D call: TRBD1 (6 bases). This CDR3 is built from 17 residues. V shed 1 base and J shed 4 bases, with 17 bases lying between them. Looked up from germline, CDR1 is SGHTA and CDR2 is FQGTGA. This CDR3 reads CASSLRGRTSNYNEQFF. DNA of the CDR3: TGTGCCAGCAGCTTAAGGGGGCGGACTTCAAATTACAATGAGCAGTTCTTC.

The rearrangement links TRBV5-4 to TRBJ1-6; D is ambiguous. Trimming stripped 0 bases from V and 0 bases from J, with 10 bases between. CDR1 is SGHNT, CDR2 YYREEE, per germline (reference sequence). The CDR3 extends over 17 amino acids. The CDR3 sequence: CASSLDGLSSYNSPLHF. The CDR3 coding sequence is TGTGCCAGCAGCTTGGACGGTCTAAGCTCCTATAATTCACCCCTCCACTTT.

The chain uses TRBV7-3 and TRBJ2-6; D gene uncertain. Germline V lookup: CDR1 SGHTA, CDR2 FQGTGA. Deletions cut 2 bases from V and 0 bases from J, with 8 bases between. The CDR3 length is 16 residues. CDR3 nucleotides: TGTGCCAGCAGCTTAGCAGTCCCCTCTGGGGCCAACGTCCTGACTTTC. This codes for CASSLAVPSGANVLTF.

The rearrangement joins TRBV25-1 to TRBJ2-5, with 9 bases aligning to TRBD2. Germline V CDR1 and CDR2: MGHDK, SYGVNS. The length of the CDR3 is 15 residues. The V segment lost 5 bases and the J segment 4 bases; nucleotides outside the gene matches: 8. CDR3 in amino acids: CASSPLLAGVETQYF. The CDR3 DNA reads TGTGCCAGCAGTCCCTTATTAGCGGGGGTAGAGACCCAGTACTTC.

The DNA for the CDR3 is TGTGCCAGCAGCATATCTACAGCCGGACAGAGCACAGATACGCAGTATTTT. Protein: CASSISTAGQSTDTQYF. The chain combines TRBV21-1 with TRBJ2-3; the table's D call of TRBD1 was not tested on the DNA. TRBV21-1 is a pseudogene. There are 17 residues in the CDR3.

J is TRBJ1-2 and V is TRBV9; TRBD1 agrees at 11 bases. The germline CDR1 and CDR2 sequences are SGDLS and YYNGEE. There are 16 residues in the CDR3. V shed 5 bases, J shed 0 bases, and the junction held 6 bases outside the gene matches. For the CDR3, the DNA is TGTGCCAGCAGTCGGACAGGGGGCGGTCCTAACTATGGCTACACCTTC. It yields the protein CASSRTGGGPNYGYTF.

V and J are TRBV7-2 and TRBJ2-7, with 8 bases aligning to TRBD2. V dropped 2 bases and J dropped 1; count of bases not matched to a gene: 13. Germline V lookup: CDR1 SGHTA, CDR2 FQGNSA. CDR3 size: 18 residues. CDR3 residues: CASSLPRRAGGSSYEQYF. Written as DNA, the CDR3 is TGTGCCAGCAGCTTACCCCGGCGGGCGGGGGGTTCTTCCTACGAGCAGTACTTC. The full variable domain, completed using reference TRBV7-2 and TRBJ2-7, is GAGVSQSPSNKVTEKGKDVELRCDPISGHTALYWYRQSLGQGLEFLIYFQGNSAPDKSGLPSDRFSAERTGGSVSTLTIQRTQQEDSAVYLCASSLPRRAGGSSYEQYFGPGTRLTVT.